The clone carrying this TCR beta chain was detected many times. What it recognizes is unknown. Ophthalmopathy cases met thresholds of Clinical Activity Score at least 3, NOSPECS grade at least 4 and duration under 3 months. Trimming removed 1 base from V and 7 bases from J, with 8 bases in between. This CDR3 is built from 12 residues. In germline, CDR1 is SGHRS, CDR2 YFSETQ. These data originate in a study of T cells in Graves' hyperthyroidism and ophthalmopathy. Study-wide results and caveats: Most thyroid clonotypes that were expanded above 0.001 also turned up in blood.

TCR beta CDR3 sequences were amplified from RNA transcripts. RT-PCR in the first round (using the HTBI primer set) targeted the TCR CDR3. TCRdb fed the multiplex PCR reads into MiXCR, producing one record per CDR3 protein. This table has about 500,000 distinct CDR3 sequences, 16% appearing once. The material sequenced was blood. The source is a woman aged 25 to 39 with Graves' ophthalmopathy. The V call is TRBV5-1, the J call TRBJ1-1; D is unclear. The CDR3 sequence: CASSLSSGEAFF. The CDR3 region has the DNA TGCGCCAGCAGCTTGTCGTCGGGTGAAGCTTTCTTT.